One and the same sample provided the 30 T cell receptor beta chains below, sequenced in a study of T cell repertoires and HLA-DP antigens. TCRdb keeps only in-frame clones here, not all; method: immunoSEQ multiplex PCR. The sample shows some 120,000 clones, around 93% of them seen only once. No antigen has been identified for these receptors. The specimen sequenced was CD4+ T cells from PBMCs. These receptors were collected from a woman between 18 and 29 years old in good health and CMV-seronegative.

The chain couples TRBV18 to TRBJ2-2, with a possible D match to TRBD2 (6 bases). Trimming removed 8 bases at V and 3 bases at J, with 16 bases between. The CDR3 has 15 residues. Germline lookup yields CDR1 KGHSH and CDR2 LQKENI. CDR3 sequence (DNA): TGTGCCAGCCCGCCGGGGCGGGACCACACCGGGGAGCTGTTTTTT. Encoded protein: CASPPGRDHTGELFF.

The chain recombines TRBV5-5 with TRBJ1-1; no definite D call. The germline V gene encodes CDR1 SGHKS and CDR2 YYEKEE (reference sequence). V was shortened by 6 bases and J by 1 base, with 19 bases between the two germline ends. The CDR3 totals 16 residues. The CDR3 bases are TGTGCCAGCACCCAAACCACGGCAGCCTGGAACACTGAAGCTTTCTTT. Its protein is CASTQTTAAWNTEAFF.

This chain uses TRBV28 with TRBJ2-1; TRBD1 aligns across 8 bases. The germline CDR1 and CDR2 sequences are MDHEN and SYDVKM. There are 15 residues in the CDR3. V was pared by 3 bases and J by 7 bases, with 8 bases of the junction left unmatched. The DNA for the CDR3 is TGTGCCAGCAGTTTTCTGCAGGGGGCGGTTAATGAGCAGTTCTTC. Its protein product is CASSFLQGAVNEQFF.

The DNA for the CDR3 is TGTGCCAGCAGCCTAAGACAGGGTCTGGATGAGCAGTTCTTC. It yields the protein CASSLRQGLDEQFF. The chain carries TRBV7-2 and TRBJ2-1, with 7 bases identical to TRBD1. In germline, CDR1 is SGHTA, CDR2 FQGNSA. V gave up 5 bases and J gave up 8 bases; unmatched junction bases: 9. This CDR3 comprises 14 residues.

This sequence joins TRBV7-9 and TRBJ1-3; D gene unclear. The V gene's germline CDR1 is SEHNR and CDR2 FQNEAQ (reference sequence). The CDR3 has 17 residues. The V gene lost 1 base and the J gene lost 1 base, with 14 bases spanning the gap. The CDR3 sequence: CASSLVYASASGNTIYF. CDR3 bases: TGTGCCAGCAGCTTAGTATATGCCAGCGCTTCTGGAAACACCATATATTTT.

The chain uses TRBV27 and TRBJ2-1; 13 bases line up with TRBD2. This CDR3 spans 16 amino acids. The germline CDR1 and CDR2 sequences are MNHEY and SMNVEV (reference sequence). Trimming removed 6 bases from V and 9 bases from J; junction bases left unmatched: 11. The CDR3 nucleotides are TGTGCCAGCAGCCGGACTAGCGGGGGCCGGGCAACTGAGCAGTTCTTC. This translates into CASSRTSGGRATEQFF.

The sample holds one count of this clone. The chain is built from TRBV28 and TRBJ2-7; 9 bases map to TRBD2. The trim removed 9 bases at V and 4 bases at J, leaving 10 bases unmatched. The germline V gene has CDR1 MDHEN and CDR2 SYDVKM. The length of the CDR3 is 14 residues. The CDR3 DNA reads TGTGCCAGTGAACTAGCGGGTTATGAGTACGAGCAGTACTTC. This translates into CASELAGYEYEQYF.

The rearrangement joins TRBV19 to TRBJ1-5; 11 positions match TRBD1. Per the germline V gene, CDR1 is LNHDA and CDR2 is SQIVND (reference sequence). The CDR3 runs to 16 residues. J gave up 2 bases and V 5 bases, and 5 bases lay outside the gene matches. CDR3 in DNA: TGTGCCAGTAGTCCCAGGACAGGGGGCCGCAATCAGCCCCAGCATTTT. This encodes CASSPRTGGRNQPQHF.

In its sample, this clone was seen once. This chain uses TRBV5-1 with TRBJ2-1; TRBD2 might be the D (5 bases). The CDR3 loop spans 16 amino acids. The germline V gene encodes CDR1 SGHRS and CDR2 YFSETQ. With 3 bases removed from V and 1 base from J, the gap between germline ends came to 14 bases. CDR3 coding DNA: TGCGCCAGCAGCTCTGCCCTACAGCGGTCCTACAATGAGCAGTTCTTC. The encoded protein is CASSSALQRSYNEQFF.

V and J are TRBV30 and TRBJ2-7; no clear D. V lost 1 base and J 0 bases, leaving 13 bases between the germline ends. The CDR3 has 15 residues. Germline V gene sequence: CDR1 GTSNPN, CDR2 SVGIG (reference sequence). CDR3 bases: TGTGCCTGGAGTGGGACCGATTCTAGCTCCTACGAGCAGTACTTC. Translation gives CAWSGTDSSSYEQYF.

This chain uses TRBV11-3 with TRBJ1-2; a possible D gene is TRBD1 (5 bases). Per the germline V gene, CDR1 is SGHNT and CDR2 is YENEEA. The ends were cut back, 5 bases at V and 3 bases at J, with 16 bases in the middle. This CDR3 spans 15 amino acids. The CDR3 reads CASSIEWDGDYGYTF. The CDR3 coding sequence is TGTGCCAGCAGCATCGAATGGGACGGGGACTATGGCTACACCTTC.

J is TRBJ1-2 and V is TRBV5-1; D is uncertain. The length of the CDR3 is 13 residues. The V gene lost 0 bases and the J gene lost 6 bases, with 9 bases spanning the gap. CDR1 is SGHRS, CDR2 YFSETQ, per germline. This chain's CDR3 is CASSLVEGNGYTF. CDR3 coding DNA: TGCGCCAGCAGCTTGGTCGAAGGAAATGGCTACACCTTC. Based on the CDR3 plus reference TRBV5-1 and TRBJ1-2, the full variable domain is KAGVTQTPRYLIKTRGQQVTLSCSPISGHRSVSWYQQTPGQGLQFLFEYFSETQRNKGNFPGRFSGRQFSNSRSEMNVSTLELGDSALYLCASSLVEGNGYTFGSGTRLTVV.

V is TRBV30 and J is TRBJ2-1, with 12 bases matching TRBD2. Germline CDR1 reads GTSNPN; CDR2 reads SVGIG (reference sequence). The J segment lost 1 base and the V segment lost 0 bases, leaving 7 bases of the junction unmatched. The CDR3 is 18 residues long. The DNA of the CDR3 is TGTGCCTGGAGTGTACGGCTAGCGGGAGGGAAATCCTACAATGAGCAGTTCTTC. Translated, it gives CAWSVRLAGGKSYNEQFF.

This clone was detected once. The rearrangement links TRBV6-5 to TRBJ1-1; possible D gene TRBD1, 6 bases. Germline CDR1 MNHEY, CDR2 SVGAGI. The CDR3 totals 14 residues. Trimming shortened V by 7 bases and J by 0 bases, and 12 bases separated the two germline ends. The CDR3 DNA is TGTGCCAGCACCCGGACAGTATTGAACACTGAAGCTTTCTTT. It is translated as CASTRTVLNTEAFF.

The chain joins TRBV11-2 to TRBJ2-3, with 7 bases fitting TRBD2. CDR3 size: 15 residues. The V gene's germline CDR1 is SGHAT and CDR2 FQNNGV. J was trimmed by 0 bases and V by 3 bases; bases with no gene match: 3. This CDR3 reads CASSFGGRSTDTQYF. Here the CDR3 DNA reads TGTGCCAGCAGCTTCGGCGGGAGAAGCACAGATACGCAGTATTTT. Based on the CDR3 plus reference TRBV11-2 and TRBJ2-3, the full variable domain is EAGVAQSPRYKIIEKRQSVAFWCNPISGHATLYWYQQILGQGPKLLIQFQNNGVVDDSQLPKDRFSAERLKGVDSTLKIQPAKLEDSAVYLCASSFGGRSTDTQYFGPGTRLTVL.

The chain employs TRBV5-1 and TRBJ2-7; TRBD2 agrees at 11 bases. This CDR3 spans 16 amino acids. J gave up 6 bases and V 3 bases, and 11 bases lay outside the gene matches. The germline V gene has CDR1 SGHRS and CDR2 YFSETQ. The CDR3 is CASSSERLAGSLEQYF. The CDR3, as DNA: TGCGCCAGCAGCTCCGAGAGACTAGCGGGATCTCTCGAGCAGTACTTC.

The chain is built from TRBV5-6 and TRBJ2-7; 10 positions agree with TRBD1. This CDR3 has 15 residues. Germline CDR1 reads SGHDT; CDR2 reads YYEEEE. J was trimmed by 4 bases and V by 5 bases; bases with no gene match: 9. The CDR3 protein is CASRGDRGRDYEQYV. DNA of the CDR3: TGTGCCAGCAGGGGGGACAGGGGAAGGGATTACGAGCAGTACGTC.

The chain links TRBV7-8 to TRBJ2-6; D might be TRBD2 (5 bases). This CDR3 spans 16 amino acids. Germline V lookup: CDR1 SGHVS, CDR2 FQNEAQ. V was pared by 3 bases and J by 0 bases, with 9 bases between. The CDR3 sequence is CASSFGVPSGANVLTF. CDR3 DNA sequence: TGTGCCAGCAGCTTCGGGGTGCCCTCTGGGGCCAACGTCCTGACTTTC.

V is TRBV12-5 and J is TRBJ2-2; the match to TRBD2 covers 11 bases. The germline CDR1 and CDR2 sequences are LGHNT and FRNRAP. The CDR3 spans 18 residues. V shed 7 bases, J shed 1 base, and the junction held 11 bases outside the gene matches. The CDR3 sequence is CASALGLADLLNTGELFF. Here the CDR3 DNA reads TGTGCTAGTGCCCTGGGACTAGCGGATCTACTGAACACCGGGGAGCTGTTTTTT.

The chain employs TRBV27 and TRBJ1-2; 9 bases fit TRBD1. This CDR3 has 15 residues. The germline gives CDR1 MNHEY, CDR2 SMNVEV (reference sequence). J lost 4 bases, V lost 3 bases, and 6 bases had no gene match. This CDR3 is CASSFRQGVGYGYTF. The CDR3 nucleotides read TGTGCCAGCAGTTTCCGACAGGGGGTCGGCTATGGCTACACCTTC.

The rearrangement uses TRBV29-1 and TRBJ1-2; no clear D. V was cut by 4 bases and J by 0 bases, with 15 bases left in between. The CDR3 extends over 15 amino acids. Looked up from germline, CDR1 is SQVTM and CDR2 is ANQGSEA. The CDR3 region has the DNA TGCAGCGTTGCCCCCCGGCAGGCAGCTAACTATGGCTACACCTTC. Its protein product is CSVAPRQAANYGYTF.

This sequence joins TRBV4-3 and TRBJ1-1; the D gene is possibly TRBD1 (5 bases). This CDR3 is built from 15 residues. CDR1 LGHNA and CDR2 YSLEER come from the germline V gene. V was trimmed by 0 bases and J by 1 base, leaving 9 bases between them. The CDR3 loop is CASSQDGGGNTEAFF. The CDR3 nucleotides are TGCGCCAGCAGCCAAGATGGGGGGGGGAACACTGAAGCTTTCTTT.

V usage is TRBV19 and J usage is TRBJ2-3; 9 nucleotides match TRBD2. CDR3 length: 20 residues. Unmatched junction bases numbered 18, after V lost 3 bases and J lost 2 bases. Looked up from germline, CDR1 is LNHDA and CDR2 is SQIVND (reference sequence). CDR3 protein: CASSIPRGGGASKTTDTQYF. In DNA form, the CDR3 reads TGTGCCAGTAGTATCCCCAGAGGCGGGGGGGCCTCTAAGACCACAGATACGCAGTATTTT.

In its sample, this clone was seen once. The chain employs TRBV6-6 and TRBJ2-3; unclear D gene. The V gene lost 4 bases and the J gene lost 6 bases, with 8 bases spanning the gap. Germline values: CDR1 MNHNY, CDR2 SVGAGI (reference sequence). This CDR3 comprises 12 residues. The CDR3, as DNA: TGTGCCAGCAGTTTGGCCTGGGATACGCAGTATTTT. It translates to CASSLAWDTQYF.

The sample holds one count of this clone. This chain connects TRBV5-6 to TRBJ1-5; no clear D. This CDR3 region has 18 residues. Trimming left V 1 base short and J 4 bases short, with 21 bases between. Per germline, CDR1 SGHDT and CDR2 YYEEEE. CDR3 sequence: CASSLIVRWSGFNQPQHF. Here the CDR3 DNA reads TGTGCCAGCAGCTTGATCGTCAGGTGGTCCGGGTTTAATCAGCCCCAGCATTTT.

The rearrangement uses TRBV18 and TRBJ1-2; 7 bases are shared with TRBD1. The J segment lost 0 bases and the V segment lost 1 base, leaving 8 bases of the junction unmatched. The germline CDR1 and CDR2 sequences are KGHSH and LQKENI. There are 17 residues in the CDR3. The CDR3 region is CASSPLTGTQANYGYTF. CDR3 DNA: TGTGCCAGCTCACCACTGACAGGGACACAAGCTAACTATGGCTACACCTTC. The full variable domain, with the rest looked up from reference TRBV18 and TRBJ1-2, is NAGVMQNPRHLVRRRGQEARLRCSPMKGHSHVYWYRQLPEEGLKFMVYLQKENIIDESGMPKERFSAEFPKEGPSILRIQQVVRGDSAAYFCASSPLTGTQANYGYTFGSGTRLTVV.

This clone was counted between two and nine times. The J gene is TRBJ1-3, the V gene TRBV13; no firm D call. CDR3 size: 16 residues. Germline V gene sequence: CDR1 PRHDT, CDR2 FYEKMQ (reference sequence). V lost 2 bases and J lost 0, with 11 bases in between. CDR3 coding DNA: TGTGCCAGCAGCTTAAGTGTTGGACGCTCTGGAAACACCATATATTTT. Residues: CASSLSVGRSGNTIYF.

This rearrangement joins TRBV7-9 to TRBJ2-7, with D perhaps TRBD2 (5 bases). V dropped 0 bases and J dropped 2 bases, with 17 bases sitting between them. This CDR3 contains 17 residues. Germline V gene lookup returns CDR1 SEHNR and CDR2 FQNEAQ (reference sequence). CDR3 nucleotide sequence: TGTGCCAGCAGCTTAGCGCTGGAGGAAACAGCCACCTACGAGCAGTACTTC. Amino acid sequence: CASSLALEETATYEQYF. Supplemented by reference TRBV7-9 and TRBJ2-7, the full variable domain reads DTGVSQNPRHKITKRGQNVTFRCDPISEHNRLYWYRQTLGQGPEFLTYFQNEAQLEKSRLLSDRFSAERPKGSFSTLEIQRTEQGDSAMYLCASSLALEETATYEQYFGPGTRLTVT.

This chain links TRBV5-4 with TRBJ2-3; maybe TRBD1 (6 bases). This CDR3 has 13 amino acids. Germline V gene lookup returns CDR1 SGHNT and CDR2 YYREEE (reference sequence). V lost 6 bases and J 2 bases, leaving 10 bases between the germline ends. The CDR3 DNA follows: TGTGCCAGCAAGGACAGAAACACAGATACGCAGTATTTT. Amino acid sequence: CASKDRNTDTQYF.

J is TRBJ1-1 and V is TRBV11-2, with D uncertain. Looked up from germline, CDR1 is SGHAT and CDR2 is FQNNGV. Between the trimmed V and J ends, which lost 5 bases and 1 base, there was a span of 11 bases. The CDR3 covers 14 residues. The CDR3 DNA reads as TGTGCCAGCAGCCTCGGTCGGTGGAACACTGAAGCTTTCTTT. It is translated as CASSLGRWNTEAFF.